Sequencing of this TCR beta chain was carried out in a study of T cell responses to AZD1222 COVID-19 vaccine. Whole-study results and caveats: Possibly, clonal diversity was underestimated; donors were largely white British and included more females. The peak T cell response came first, and repertoires were sampled only after it.

TCRdb's table, derived via immunoSEQ multiplex PCR, lists solely in-frame clones and lacks some. This sample has 100,000 to 150,000 clones; approximately 85% occur once, and the top ten carry about 4.4%. Turning to this clone: Antigen specificity is unknown.

V lost 4 bases to trimming and J lost 4 bases; unmatched junction nucleotides: 8. CDR1 SGHTA and CDR2 FQGNSA come from the germline V gene. CDR3 length: 15 residues. The source material was peripheral blood, sampled 28 days after the second AZD1222 dose. J is TRBJ1-2 and V is TRBV7-2; 8 bases are a match to TRBD1. The sequence was obtained from an adult who received the AZD1222 COVID-19 vaccine. CDR3 loop: CASSSVPTGAYGYTF. The CDR3 region has the DNA TGTGCCAGCAGCTCGGTCCCGACAGGGGCCTATGGCTACACCTTC.